The 13 T cell receptor beta chains below were found in one sample sequenced in a study of pediatric ulcerative colitis. The rectum was sampled with one to two pinch biopsies at colonoscopy. Sequencing used immunoSEQ multiplex PCR; TCRdb keeps in-frame clones, though not all of them. Of some 24,000 clones listed, roughly 71% are singletons. The material sequenced was gut tissue. The receptors originated from a boy under 18 with severe ulcerative colitis.

The J gene is TRBJ2-1, the V gene TRBV2; 10 bases agree with TRBD2. Losses at the gene ends were 0 bases for V and 15 bases for J; bases not matched to a gene: 11. The CDR3 sequence is 15 residues long. CDR1 SNHLY and CDR2 FYNNEI come from the germline V gene. CDR3 amino acids: CASSEAALSGRALFF. The DNA for the CDR3 is TGTGCCAGCAGTGAAGCCGCGCTGAGCGGGAGGGCCTTGTTCTTC.

This clone was counted a single time. This rearrangement joins TRBV2 to TRBJ2-3, with 8 bases fitting TRBD2. Germline V CDR1 and CDR2: SNHLY, FYNNEI. The CDR3 covers 14 residues. The ends lost 7 bases at V and 3 bases at J; junction bases unmatched: 6. This chain's CDR3 is CASNEAGGTDTQYF. The CDR3, as DNA: TGTGCCAGCAATGAGGCGGGGGGTACAGATACGCAGTATTTT.

V usage is TRBV29-1 and J usage is TRBJ2-1; maybe TRBD1 (5 bases). The CDR3 is 11 amino acids. Germline V lookup: CDR1 SQVTM, CDR2 ANQGSEA. Trimming stripped 6 bases from V and 7 bases from J, with 10 bases between. The CDR3 region has the DNA TGCAGCGTACAGGAATGGAATGAGCAGTTCTTC. Translating it yields CSVQEWNEQFF.

V gene TRBV5-1 combines with J gene TRBJ2-5; the match to TRBD2 covers 13 bases. Losses at the gene ends were 3 bases for V and 3 bases for J; bases not matched to a gene: 5. The CDR3 spans 16 residues. The germline V gene has CDR1 SGHRS and CDR2 YFSETQ. CDR3 protein: CASSYGGLAGKETQYF. CDR3 nucleotides: TGCGCCAGCAGCTACGGGGGACTAGCGGGAAAAGAGACCCAGTACTTC.

A few counts support this clone. The CDR3 region has the DNA TGCGCCAGCAGCTTGGGAGTGGGGTACGAGCAGTACTTC. Translated: CASSLGVGYEQYF. This chain uses TRBV5-1 with TRBJ2-7; D not resolved. Germline V gene sequence: CDR1 SGHRS, CDR2 YFSETQ. This CDR3 spans 13 amino acids. V lost 0 bases and J 4 bases, leaving 8 bases between the germline ends.

The chain links TRBV5-1 to TRBJ2-2; TRBD1 matches at 7 bases. Germline V gene sequence: CDR1 SGHRS, CDR2 YFSETQ. There are 14 residues in the CDR3. The ends lost 4 bases at V and 3 bases at J; junction bases unmatched: 3. The CDR3 loop reads CASSTGQHTGELFF. The CDR3 DNA is TGCGCCAGCAGCACGGGACAGCACACCGGGGAGCTGTTTTTT.

The chain uses TRBV7-9 and TRBJ2-2; D ambiguous. With 1 base removed from V and 6 bases from J, the gap between germline ends came to 9 bases. Germline CDR1 reads SEHNR; CDR2 reads FQNEAQ (reference sequence). There are 14 residues in the CDR3. The CDR3: CASSLGSVSGELFF. CDR3 nucleotide sequence: TGTGCCAGCAGCTTAGGCTCCGTCTCCGGGGAGCTGTTTTTT.

The J gene is TRBJ2-3, the V gene TRBV5-1, with TRBD2 as a possible D gene (5 bases). Trimming removed 2 bases from V and 1 base from J, with 11 bases in between. There are 15 residues in the CDR3. The germline V gene has CDR1 SGHRS and CDR2 YFSETQ. The CDR3, as DNA: TGCGCCAGCAGCTTTCCAGACGGGGGCACAGATACGCAGTATTTT. Translated, it gives CASSFPDGGTDTQYF. Complete variable domain (other parts from reference TRBV5-1 and TRBJ2-3): KAGVTQTPRYLIKTRGQQVTLSCSPISGHRSVSWYQQTPGQGLQFLFEYFSETQRNKGNFPGRFSGRQFSNSRSEMNVSTLELGDSALYLCASSFPDGGTDTQYFGPGTRLTVL.

This clone was seen just once. This chain uses TRBV30 with TRBJ2-7; perhaps TRBD1 as D (5 bases). This CDR3 is 12 amino acids long. CDR1 GTSNPN and CDR2 SVGIG come from the germline V gene (reference sequence). The V end lost 4 bases, the J end lost 0 bases, and 7 bases lay between the germline ends. The CDR3 loop reads CAWTGNSYEQYF. The CDR3 DNA sequence: TGTGCCTGGACAGGGAACTCCTACGAGCAGTACTTC.

This chain connects TRBV11-2 to TRBJ1-1; maybe TRBD1 (6 bases). V was pared by 3 bases and J by 1 base, with 9 bases between. The CDR3 covers 14 residues. Germline-derived CDR1 and CDR2 are SGHAT and FQNNGV. The CDR3 sequence: CASSFSGANTEAFF. The CDR3 nucleotides read TGTGCCAGCAGCTTTTCAGGGGCGAACACTGAAGCTTTCTTT.

The chain employs TRBV5-4 and TRBJ2-1, with 7 bases identical to TRBD2. Germline V gene sequence: CDR1 SGHNT, CDR2 YYREEE (reference sequence). The CDR3 consists of 14 residues. The V gene end was trimmed by 4 bases and the J gene end by 3 bases; junction bases not matched to a gene: 4. Here the CDR3 DNA reads TGTGCCAGCAGCCCCTGGACTAGCTACAATGAGCAGTTCTTC. Translated: CASSPWTSYNEQFF.

The chain recombines TRBV10-3 with TRBJ2-5; the D is unclear. This CDR3 comprises 14 residues. CDR1 and CDR2 (germline): ENHRY, SYGVKD. Trimming took off 2 bases at V and 4 bases at J, with 11 bases between the two ends. This CDR3 reads CAISEGVRIETQYF. The DNA of the CDR3 is TGTGCCATCAGTGAGGGGGTGCGGATAGAGACCCAGTACTTC.

The V gene is TRBV7-9, the J gene TRBJ2-1; 11 bases match TRBD2. The CDR3 has 16 amino acids. Trimming cost V 4 bases and J 8 bases; bases outside gene matches: 10. Germline assignment: CDR1 SEHNR and CDR2 FQNEAQ (reference sequence). The CDR3 protein is CASSSYTSGSTHEQFF. The DNA of the CDR3 is TGTGCCAGCAGCTCCTATACTAGCGGGAGTACCCATGAGCAGTTCTTC.